The 30 T cell receptor beta chains below all came from one sample that was sequenced in a study of vaccination and CD4 T cells after COVID-19. Sequencing of the DNA from cultured CD4+ T cells was carried out with the Oncomine TCR Beta short-read assay. Genomic DNA from cultured CD4+ T cells was extracted. TCRdb re-called the PCR reads with MiXCR, one entry per CDR3 protein. The sample has thousands of distinct CDR3 sequences, about 28% seen once. The sample's treatment: roughly ten-day PBMC culture with coronavirus spike peptide pools or control peptides (ViraFEST assay). Researchers collected the unexposed donor's CD4+ T cells before the COVID-19 pandemic (2011-2018). Their antigens are not known. The sequenced sample was CD4+ T cells from blood, cultured in vitro. The source is a human donor in good health.

The rearrangement links TRBV6-1 to TRBJ2-7; TRBD2 matches at 8 bases. The V gene end was trimmed by 6 bases and the J gene end by 4 bases; junction bases not matched to a gene: 5. Germline V lookup: CDR1 MNHNS, CDR2 SASEGT. CDR3 length equals 13 residues. The CDR3 DNA follows: TGTGCCAGCAGCCTTAGCGGGGCTTACGAGCAGTACTTC. The encoded protein is CASSLSGAYEQYF.

This clonotype was seen a few times. This sequence joins TRBV20-1 and TRBJ2-5; TRBD2 agrees at 10 bases. The CDR3 covers 15 residues. J gave up 1 base and V 3 bases, and 5 bases lay outside the gene matches. Looked up from germline, CDR1 is DFQATT and CDR2 is SNEGSKA (reference sequence). CDR3 residues: CSARVTSGSQETQYF. The CDR3 nucleotides are TGCAGTGCTAGGGTGACTAGCGGGTCCCAAGAGACCCAGTACTTC.

This chain connects TRBV7-2 to TRBJ1-1; D perhaps matches TRBD1 (6 bases). V was cut by 7 bases and J by 7 bases, with 28 bases left in between. The CDR3 runs 17 residues. In germline, CDR1 is SGHTA, CDR2 FQGNSA. The CDR3 sequence: CASTPPGANRVQHEAFF. CDR3 DNA: TGTGCCAGCACCCCTCCCGGTGCGAACAGGGTTCAACATGAAGCTTTCTTT.

The J gene is TRBJ2-7, the V gene TRBV19; no firm D call. This CDR3 contains 11 residues. V lost 5 bases, J lost 3 bases, and 5 bases lay in between. Germline-derived CDR1 and CDR2 are LNHDA and SQIVND (reference sequence). For the CDR3, the DNA is TGTGCCAGTAGTTTGAACTACGAGCAGTACTTC. Encoded protein: CASSLNYEQYF.

The rearrangement joins TRBV19 to TRBJ2-7, with TRBD1 matching over 8 bases. From germline, CDR1 is LNHDA and CDR2 SQIVND (reference sequence). V lost 3 bases, J lost 4 bases, and 5 bases stayed unmatched. The CDR3 has 14 amino acids. CDR3: CASSIGQGAYEQYF. Written as DNA, the CDR3 is TGTGCCAGTAGTATTGGGCAGGGGGCTTACGAGCAGTACTTC. The whole variable domain, remainder taken from reference TRBV19 and TRBJ2-7, is DGGITQSPKYLFRKEGQNVTLSCEQNLNHDAMYWYRQDPGQGLRLIYYSQIVNDFQKGDIAEGYSVSREKKESFPLTVTSAQKNPTAFYLCASSIGQGAYEQYFGPGTRLTVT.

Remarks on this clonotype: A junction end diverges from the germline sequence, so it may reflect a read error. The rearrangement uses TRBV5-3 and TRBJ2-5; 9 bases line up with TRBD2. TRBV5-3 falls under the ORF class, with uncertain function. The CDR3 spans 14 residues. CDR3 sequence reads: CASSSGLAGETQYF. The CDR3 region has the DNA TGTGCCAGCAGCTCGGGACTAGCAGGGGAGACCCAGTACTTC.

For this clonotype: A junction end diverges from the germline sequence, so it may reflect a read error. V gene TRBV27 combines with J gene TRBJ1-1; D remains unclear. The CDR3 contains 14 residues. Looked up from germline, CDR1 is MNHEY and CDR2 is SMNVEV (reference sequence). The CDR3 sequence is CAGSPKGNVGEAFF. The CDR3 nucleotides read TGTGCCGGCAGTCCCAAGGGCAACGTCGGTGAAGCTTTCTTT.

By sample fraction, this clonotype is large. This chain connects TRBV2 to TRBJ2-5; either TRBD1 or TRBD2 may fit D (5 bases each). The CDR3 consists of 14 residues. Trimming took off 0 bases at V and 7 bases at J, with 12 bases between the two ends. Germline V lookup: CDR1 SNHLY, CDR2 FYNNEI. The CDR3 sequence: CASSEARGAGTQYF. In DNA, the CDR3 is TGTGCCAGCAGTGAAGCTCGAGGGGCAGGGACCCAGTACTTC. Full variable domain (missing parts from reference TRBV2 and TRBJ2-5): EPEVTQTPSHQVTQMGQEVILRCVPISNHLYFYWYRQILGQKVEFLVSFYNNEISEKSEIFDDQFSVERPDGSNFTLKIRSTKLEDSAMYFCASSEARGAGTQYFGPGTRLLVL.

This clonotype was picked up a small number of times. This chain links TRBV19 with TRBJ1-5; 12 bases map to TRBD1. The CDR3 sequence is 16 residues long. Per germline, CDR1 LNHDA and CDR2 SQIVND (reference sequence). Trimming removed 1 base from V and 5 bases from J; junction bases left unmatched: 3. This CDR3 reads CASSIVGTGGDQPQHF. DNA of the CDR3: TGTGCCAGTAGTATAGTAGGGACAGGGGGCGATCAGCCCCAGCATTTT.

This clonotype was picked up a small number of times. This chain connects TRBV6-2 or TRBV6-3 to TRBJ1-1; D may be TRBD1 (5 bases). CDR1 and CDR2 from the germline V gene are MNHEY and SVGEGT. The CDR3 is 16 residues long. V was clipped by 2 bases and J by 1 base, with 14 bases between them. The CDR3 reads CASSYVLGRENTEAFF. For the CDR3, the DNA is TGTGCCAGCAGTTACGTACTGGGACGGGAGAACACTGAAGCTTTCTTT.

The CDR3 protein is CASSPGTEVNEQFF. In DNA, the CDR3 is TGTGCCAGCAGCCCCGGGACGGAGGTGAATGAGCAGTTCTTC. The chain joins TRBV6-2 or TRBV6-3 to TRBJ2-1, with D tentatively TRBD1 or TRBD2 (5 bases each). Deletions cut 6 bases from V and 7 bases from J, with 16 bases between. Germline CDR1 is MNHEY and CDR2 is SVGEGT. The CDR3 contains 14 residues.

V gene TRBV21-1 combines with J gene TRBJ2-2; the D call of TRBD1 is as the table states it, not checked on the DNA. TRBV21-1 counts as a pseudogene. The CDR3 is 14 amino acids. The CDR3 sequence is CASSKPGEAGELFF. As DNA, the CDR3 is TGTGCCAGCAGCAAGCCAGGGGAGGCCGGGGAGCTGTTTTTT.

This clonotype was found a few times. The genes are TRBV27 and TRBJ1-6; D might be TRBD1 (6 bases). Germline V lookup: CDR1 MNHEY, CDR2 SMNVEV (reference sequence). Trimming removed 6 bases from V and 5 bases from J, with 14 bases in between. This CDR3 comprises 15 residues. For the CDR3, the DNA is TGTGCCAGCAGCCCCTGGGGACAAGATAATTCACCCCTCCACTTT. It specifies CASSPWGQDNSPLHF.

The chain has TRBV7-2 and TRBJ2-1, with TRBD2 matching over 15 bases. The CDR3 runs 16 residues. V was pared by 4 bases and J by 2 bases, with 0 bases of the junction left unmatched. Germline values: CDR1 SGHTA, CDR2 FQGNSA. The CDR3 DNA reads as TGTGCCAGCAGCTGGACTAGCGGGAGGGCCTACAATGAGCAGTTCTTC. Its translation is CASSWTSGRAYNEQFF.

This clonotype was counted only a few times. The genes are TRBV20-1 and TRBJ2-7; TRBD1 agrees at 9 bases. This CDR3 is built from 13 residues. Germline CDR1 reads DFQATT; CDR2 reads SNEGSKA (reference sequence). The trim removed 7 bases at V and 3 bases at J, leaving 7 bases unmatched. CDR3 in amino acids: CSVKQGAGYEQYF. CDR3 nucleotides: TGCAGTGTCAAACAGGGGGCGGGCTACGAGCAGTACTTC.

The V and J genes are TRBV18 and TRBJ1-1, with a possible D match to TRBD1 (6 bases). Germline V gene data show CDR1 as KGHSH and CDR2 as LQKENI. V was clipped by 4 bases and J by 5 bases, with 14 bases between them. The CDR3 totals 14 residues. The CDR3 spells CASSQKTGGTEAFF. In nucleotides, the CDR3 is TGTGCCAGCTCACAGAAGACAGGAGGGACTGAAGCTTTCTTT.

To note about this clonotype: It may be a read error: a sequence one base away is much more abundant. The chain uses TRBV7-2 and TRBJ1-2; 8 bases match TRBD1. The CDR3 loop spans 14 amino acids. Germline V gene lookup returns CDR1 SGHTA and CDR2 FQGNSA. DNA of the CDR3: TGTGCCAGCAGCTCAAAGACAGGGGTCTATGGCCACACCTTC. Amino acids: CASSSKTGVYGHTF.

Written as DNA, the CDR3 is TGTGCCAGCAGTTCCCCCGGAGGGAACACTGAAGCTTTCTTT. Translating gives CASSSPGGNTEAFF. The chain is built from TRBV28 and TRBJ1-1; D gene ambiguous. The V end was cut by 4 bases, the J end by 1 base, with 10 bases between. Germline V gives CDR1 MDHEN, CDR2 SYDVKM. CDR3 length: 14 amino acids.

This clonotype occurred a few times. The chain joins TRBV20-1 to TRBJ2-1, with 7 positions matching TRBD2. Germline V gives CDR1 DFQATT, CDR2 SNEGSKA (reference sequence). The trim removed 1 base at V and 1 base at J, leaving 4 bases unmatched. There are 15 residues in the CDR3. The CDR3, as DNA: TGCAGTGCTAGAGTCGGGACTAAATCCTACAATGAGCAGTTCTTC. Its translation: CSARVGTKSYNEQFF.

The V call is TRBV18, the J call TRBJ1-5, with D possibly being TRBD1 (6 bases). Trimming removed 6 bases at V and 4 bases at J, with 16 bases between. CDR3 size: 15 residues. The germline gives CDR1 KGHSH, CDR2 LQKENI. CDR3 DNA: TGTGCCAGCTCCCTCGGGGGGGCTGGGAATCAGCCCCAGCATTTT. It translates to CASSLGGAGNQPQHF.

This chain joins TRBV7-3 and TRBJ1-2; TRBD1 matches at 7 bases. Germline V CDR1 and CDR2: SGHTA, FQGTGA. This CDR3 region has 15 residues. V gave up 7 bases and J gave up 6 bases; unmatched junction bases: 14. This CDR3 is CASKGGSGGWDGYTF. In DNA, the CDR3 is TGTGCCAGCAAAGGGGGGTCAGGGGGTTGGGATGGCTACACCTTC.

The chain joins TRBV20-1 to TRBJ2-2, with 10 bases identical to TRBD2. Germline V CDR1 and CDR2: DFQATT, SNEGSKA (reference sequence). This CDR3 is 15 amino acids long. Trimming took 2 bases from V and 5 from J; bases not matched to a gene: 5. The CDR3 sequence: CSARSGRAWTGELFF. The DNA for the CDR3 is TGCAGTGCTAGAAGCGGGAGGGCTTGGACCGGGGAGCTGTTTTTT.

The chain links TRBV12-3 or TRBV12-4 to TRBJ2-1; 12 nucleotides agree with TRBD2. V was pared by 6 bases and J by 9 bases, with 12 bases of the junction left unmatched. The CDR3 has 16 residues. CDR3: CASRDLTSGRSGEQFF. CDR3 coding DNA: TGTGCCAGCAGGGACCTGACTAGCGGGAGATCTGGTGAGCAGTTCTTC.

In the case of this clonotype: A junction boundary mismatches the germline segment, possibly from a read error. This chain uses TRBV29-1 with TRBJ1-1; no reliable D call. CDR3 size: 12 residues. The V gene's germline CDR1 is SQVTM and CDR2 ANQGSEA. CDR3 protein: CSVEGASGEGFF. CDR3 coding DNA: TGCAGCGTTGAAGGCGCGTCTGGAGAAGGTTTCTTT.

The chain has TRBV28 and TRBJ1-2; the match to TRBD1 covers 9 bases. In germline, CDR1 is MDHEN, CDR2 SYDVKM. V gave up 4 bases and J gave up 3 bases; unmatched junction bases: 3. The CDR3 consists of 14 residues. The DNA for the CDR3 is TGTGCCAGCAGTTCGACAGGGGGTGACTATGGCTACACCTTC. The encoded protein is CASSSTGGDYGYTF.

This clonotype was detected only a few times. The gene calls are TRBV24-1 and TRBJ2-7; D is ambiguous. V lost 6 bases and J 0 bases, leaving 17 bases between the germline ends. The CDR3 has 16 residues. CDR1 is KGHDR, CDR2 SFDVKD, per germline. The CDR3 nucleotides read TGTGCCACCAGTTCAAGTGGACGGCGGAGCTCCTACGAGCAGTACTTC. Translated: CATSSSGRRSSYEQYF.

This clonotype has only a few counts. The chain joins TRBV20-1 to TRBJ2-4; a weak D match, TRBD2 (6 bases). Trimming pared 0 bases from V and 6 bases from J, leaving 12 bases between. The V gene's germline CDR1 is DFQATT and CDR2 SNEGSKA (reference sequence). This CDR3 contains 14 residues. The CDR3 loop is CSARDGLARNIQYF. The CDR3 region has the DNA TGCAGTGCTAGAGATGGGCTAGCGAGAAACATTCAGTACTTC.

V is TRBV20-1 and J is TRBJ2-3; D tentatively reads TRBD1 or TRBD2 (5 bases each). Looked up from germline, CDR1 is DFQATT and CDR2 is SNEGSKA (reference sequence). V lost 2 bases and J lost 5, with 17 bases in between. CDR3 length: 15 amino acids. As DNA, the CDR3 is TGCAGTGCTAGACCTCCCGGGACCGCCTTAGATACGCAGTATTTT. Translation: CSARPPGTALDTQYF.

This chain uses TRBV2 with TRBJ2-7; 11 positions match TRBD2. Germline loops: CDR1 SNHLY, CDR2 FYNNEI. The CDR3 extends over 15 amino acids. The V gene end was trimmed by 3 bases and the J gene end by 2 bases; junction bases not matched to a gene: 3. CDR3 in amino acids: CASSDQLAGAYEQYF. CDR3 coding DNA: TGTGCCAGCAGTGACCAACTAGCGGGGGCCTACGAGCAGTACTTC.

The V and J genes are TRBV27 and TRBJ2-3; D possibly corresponds to TRBD2 (6 bases). The V gene lost 8 bases and the J gene lost 2 bases, with 17 bases spanning the gap. The length of the CDR3 is 15 residues. Germline CDR1 and CDR2: MNHEY and SMNVEV (reference sequence). The CDR3 loop is CASERAGGPTDTQYF. CDR3 DNA sequence: TGTGCCAGCGAAAGGGCAGGAGGGCCCACAGATACGCAGTATTTT.